This T cell receptor (beta chain) was captured by sequencing in a study of human T cells and chemical hapten exposure. Overall study context: Chiefly female patients presented with alopecia areata, totalis or universalis.

TCRdb redid the calling of the RACE reads with MiXCR, one entry per CDR3 protein. The data show 120,000 or so distinct CDR3 sequences, with roughly 13% seen just once and 0.92% held by the top ten. Time point meaning: patch test 1, 2 weeks after DPC sensitization. As to treatment: therapeutic diphenylcyclopropenone sensitization with weekly scalp DPC. Germline V gene sequence: CDR1 SGHVS, CDR2 FQNEAQ. This CDR3 has 13 amino acids. V was cut by 6 bases and J by 5 bases, with 13 bases left in between. The rearrangement uses TRBV7-8 and TRBJ1-1, with D unclear. The starting material was whole blood, obtained in connection with sensitization to the hapten diphenylcyclopropenone (DPC). This sequence was found in a man in his late teens or twenties with alopecia areata. Some clones in this sample may be carry-over from other donors' samples. The CDR3 spells CASSSLRGTEAFF. For the CDR3, the DNA is TGTGCCAGCAGTTCCTTACGAGGGACTGAAGCTTTCTTT.